This T cell receptor (beta chain) was sequenced during a study of CD8+ T cells in alopecia areata. Study details: Twice a day, 5 to 10 mg of oral tofacitinib was administered to treated patients.

Reverse transcribed after extraction, RNA yielded cDNA as the sequencing template. Some clones are missing from TCRdb's copy, which holds only in-frame ones; the method was immunoSEQ multiplex PCR. The sample carries over 95,000 clones, around 38% recorded once. J lost 2 bases, V lost 5 bases, and 6 bases had no gene match. Germline V lookup: CDR1 MDHEN, CDR2 SYDVKM. The CDR3 runs 15 residues. The chain is built from TRBV28 and TRBJ2-7, with 10 bases aligning to TRBD2. The receptor was isolated from a human donor with alopecia areata. Sequencing was carried out using CD4+ T cells sorted from blood. The CDR3 reads CASSIPGTSAYEQYF. In nucleotides, the CDR3 is TGTGCCAGCAGTATCCCCGGGACTAGCGCCTACGAGCAGTACTTC.